One sample yielded the 24 T cell receptor beta chains listed below, sequenced in a study of blood T cell repertoires in COVID-19. The table came from immunoSEQ multiplex PCR; TCRdb's copy has only in-frame clones and leaves some out. The repertoire holds about 76,000 clones, with roughly 89% as singletons. The sequencing input was peripheral blood. All receptors derive from a man aged 30 to 39 with acute or convalescent COVID-19.

The chain links TRBV11-2 to TRBJ2-1; D call uncertain. The ends were cut back, 1 base at V and 4 bases at J, with 8 bases in the middle. This CDR3 has 14 residues. Germline CDR1 reads SGHAT; CDR2 reads FQNNGV. DNA of the CDR3: TGTGCCAGCAGCTTAGTCTATAAGTACAATGAGCAGTTCTTC. It encodes CASSLVYKYNEQFF.

The gene calls are TRBV25-1 and TRBJ2-3, with TRBD2 matching over 10 bases. J was trimmed by 1 base and V by 5 bases; bases with no gene match: 6. The CDR3 runs 16 residues. Germline loops: CDR1 MGHDK, CDR2 SYGVNS. The DNA for the CDR3 is TGTGCCAGCAGTCTCAGAAGCGGGAGGGGCACAGATACGCAGTATTTT. Translated: CASSLRSGRGTDTQYF.

The V call is TRBV19, the J call TRBJ1-2; D unclear. Trimming stripped 6 bases from V and 4 bases from J, with 18 bases between. Germline CDR1 and CDR2: LNHDA and SQIVND (reference sequence). CDR3 size: 15 residues. Here the CDR3 DNA reads TGTGCCAGTAGAGCTACGGGAACGGTGGGCTATGGCTACACCTTC. Its translation is CASRATGTVGYGYTF.

This clone has just one count. The chain combines TRBV24-1 with TRBJ2-2, with 11 bases matching TRBD2. This CDR3 spans 17 amino acids. V lost 6 bases, J lost 7 bases, and 12 bases stayed unmatched. CDR1 and CDR2 from the germline V gene are KGHDR and SFDVKD. The CDR3: CATSHPLRLAGSGELFF. In nucleotides, the CDR3 is TGTGCCACCAGTCACCCCCTCAGACTAGCGGGGAGCGGGGAGCTGTTTTTT.

V gene TRBV5-1 combines with J gene TRBJ1-2, with TRBD1 matching over 9 bases. The V and J ends lost 0 bases and 8 bases, in that order; junction bases with no gene match: 5. In germline, CDR1 is SGHRS, CDR2 YFSETQ. This CDR3 spans 14 amino acids. For the CDR3, the DNA is TGCGCCAGCAGCTTGGAGGGACAGGGTGAAGGCTACACCTTC. Its translation is CASSLEGQGEGYTF.

The chain has TRBV5-1 and TRBJ1-2; TRBD1 aligns across 8 bases. Germline CDR1 is SGHRS and CDR2 is YFSETQ. This CDR3 region has 17 residues. J gave up 4 bases and V 6 bases, and 17 bases lay outside the gene matches. CDR3 in amino acids: CASKPRMTGEDSYGYTF. DNA of the CDR3: TGCGCCAGCAAGCCCAGAATGACAGGGGAAGATAGCTATGGCTACACCTTC. Filled out from reference TRBV5-1 and TRBJ1-2, the complete variable domain reads KAGVTQTPRYLIKTRGQQVTLSCSPISGHRSVSWYQQTPGQGLQFLFEYFSETQRNKGNFPGRFSGRQFSNSRSEMNVSTLELGDSALYLCASKPRMTGEDSYGYTFGSGTRLTVV.

This chain connects TRBV2 to TRBJ2-7; 9 bases are a match to TRBD1. The germline V gene has CDR1 SNHLY and CDR2 FYNNEI. The CDR3 length is 16 residues. Unmatched junction bases numbered 12, after V lost 6 bases and J lost 3 bases. The CDR3 bases are TGTGCCAGCAGAGGAACCGGGACAGGGACTTTCTACGAGCAGTACTTC. The encoded protein is CASRGTGTGTFYEQYF.

This chain connects TRBV5-4 to TRBJ2-6; D unclear. Germline values: CDR1 SGHNT, CDR2 YYREEE (reference sequence). The CDR3 is 15 residues long. V lost 0 bases and J 1 base, leaving 5 bases between the germline ends. As DNA, the CDR3 is TGTGCCAGCAGCTTGGAGCCTTCTGGGGCCAACGTCCTGACTTTC. It codes for CASSLEPSGANVLTF. Based on the CDR3 plus reference TRBV5-4 and TRBJ2-6, the full variable domain is ETGVTQSPTHLIKTRGQQVTLRCSSQSGHNTVSWYQQALGQGPQFIFQYYREEENGRGNFPPRFSGLQFPNYSSELNVNALELDDSALYLCASSLEPSGANVLTFGAGSRLTVL.

This clone was seen just once. V is TRBV5-1 and J is TRBJ1-1; the D gene is possibly TRBD1 (6 bases). This CDR3 contains 15 residues. Germline V lookup: CDR1 SGHRS, CDR2 YFSETQ. V shed 1 base and J shed 1 base, with 11 bases lying between them. CDR3: CASSLQGPPNTEAFF. The CDR3 DNA is TGCGCCAGCAGCTTGCAGGGGCCTCCGAACACTGAAGCTTTCTTT. The full variable domain, with the rest looked up from reference TRBV5-1 and TRBJ1-1, is KAGVTQTPRYLIKTRGQQVTLSCSPISGHRSVSWYQQTPGQGLQFLFEYFSETQRNKGNFPGRFSGRQFSNSRSEMNVSTLELGDSALYLCASSLQGPPNTEAFFGQGTRLTVV.

The chain joins TRBV19 to TRBJ2-5; TRBD2 is a possible D gene (6 bases). The CDR3 has 14 residues. V was shortened by 9 bases and J by 3 bases, with 17 bases between the two germline ends. Germline-derived CDR1 and CDR2 are LNHDA and SQIVND (reference sequence). The CDR3 DNA reads as TGTGCCAGCAGAGAGGACTACCTAAAAGAGACCCAGTACTTC. It codes for CASREDYLKETQYF.

As regards this clone: Additional DNA sequences in this sample encode the identical CDR3. The chain uses TRBV30 and TRBJ2-1, with TRBD2 as a possible D gene (6 bases). This CDR3 has 14 residues. CDR1 and CDR2 (germline): GTSNPN, SVGIG (reference sequence). V lost 0 bases and J 3 bases, leaving 9 bases between the germline ends. The chain's CDR3 is CAWSVGGIYNEQFF. In nucleotides, the CDR3 is TGTGCCTGGAGTGTCGGCGGGATCTACAATGAGCAGTTCTTC.

The chain joins TRBV4-1 to TRBJ2-7, with D possibly TRBD2 on 5 matching bases. This CDR3 has 15 amino acids. Germline CDR1 is MGHRA and CDR2 is YSYEKL. V dropped 0 bases and J dropped 4 bases, with 13 bases sitting between them. Here the CDR3 reads CASSQDMGVGYEQYF. As DNA, the CDR3 is TGCGCCAGCAGCCAAGATATGGGAGTGGGGTACGAGCAGTACTTC.

This chain joins TRBV7-9 and TRBJ2-1; D might be TRBD2 (6 bases). Germline V gene data show CDR1 as SEHNR and CDR2 as FQNEAQ (reference sequence). The CDR3 loop spans 13 amino acids. V lost 5 bases and J 8 bases, leaving 13 bases between the germline ends. The CDR3 DNA is TGTGCCAGCAGCCACCAGCGCGGGGATGAGCAGTTCTTC. Amino acids: CASSHQRGDEQFF.

The chain uses TRBV30 and TRBJ2-1; maybe TRBD2 (5 bases). The CDR3 is made up of 15 amino acids. The germline CDR1 and CDR2 sequences are GTSNPN and SVGIG (reference sequence). Trimming pared 3 bases from V and 6 bases from J, leaving 18 bases between. The CDR3 loop reads CAWRVGDRDLNEQFF. The CDR3 DNA reads TGTGCCTGGAGGGTGGGAGACCGCGACCTCAATGAGCAGTTCTTC.

The V and J genes are TRBV5-4 and TRBJ2-7; the D gene is possibly TRBD2 (6 bases). V shed 0 bases and J shed 4 bases, with 11 bases lying between them. This CDR3 comprises 14 residues. Germline V gene sequence: CDR1 SGHNT, CDR2 YYREEE (reference sequence). The CDR3 nucleotides read TGTGCCAGCAGCTTGGCCGGGAGCGGATACGAGCAGTACTTC. The encoded protein is CASSLAGSGYEQYF.

The chain links TRBV2 to TRBJ1-2; a weak D match, TRBD1 (6 bases). The CDR3 sequence is 13 residues long. Germline CDR1 and CDR2: SNHLY and FYNNEI. With 3 bases removed from V and 6 bases from J, the gap between germline ends came to 11 bases. This chain's CDR3 is CASSDYREHGYTF. The CDR3 region has the DNA TGTGCCAGCAGTGATTACAGGGAACATGGCTACACCTTC.

V gene TRBV4-2 combines with J gene TRBJ2-6; tentatively, D is TRBD2 (7 bases). The V gene's germline CDR1 is LGHNA and CDR2 YNFKEQ. The CDR3 sequence is 14 residues long. V gave up 7 bases and J gave up 4 bases, with 11 bases separating them. CDR3 amino acids: CASMRGLGANVLTF. In nucleotides, the CDR3 is TGTGCCAGCATGCGGGGGCTCGGGGCCAACGTCCTGACTTTC.

V usage is TRBV30 and J usage is TRBJ1-1, with TRBD1 identical over 8 bases. V trimming: 2 bases; J trimming: 2 bases; junction bases outside the gene matches: 7. Germline V gives CDR1 GTSNPN, CDR2 SVGIG (reference sequence). The CDR3 is 15 amino acids. The CDR3 DNA sequence: TGTGCCTGGAGTCCGGTCGGACAGGGTAACACTGAAGCTTTCTTT. It translates to CAWSPVGQGNTEAFF. Using reference TRBV30 and TRBJ1-1 for the parts outside the CDR3, the full variable domain is SQTIHQWPATLVQPVGSPLSLECTVEGTSNPNLYWYRQAAGRGLQLLFYSVGIGQISSEVPQNLSASRPQDRQFILSSKKLLLSDSGFYLCAWSPVGQGNTEAFFGQGTRLTVV.

This clone was recorded once. The chain is built from TRBV18 and TRBJ2-7; no definite D call. Trimming took 6 bases from V and 6 from J, leaving 9 bases between them. Germline CDR1 reads KGHSH; CDR2 reads LQKENI. This CDR3 has 11 residues. The CDR3 DNA sequence: TGTGCCAGCTCCGAGGTTCGCGAGCAGTACTTC. This translates into CASSEVREQYF.

The chain has TRBV28 and TRBJ1-1; no clear D gene. The V end lost 4 bases, the J end lost 11 bases, and 14 bases lay between the germline ends. The CDR3 length is 12 residues. The germline V gene has CDR1 MDHEN and CDR2 SYDVKM. CDR3 bases: TGTGCCAGCAGTTCTCTGGCCTTTGTCGCTTTCTTT. Translation: CASSSLAFVAFF.

The V gene is TRBV2, the J gene TRBJ1-2; D is undetermined. The germline CDR1 and CDR2 sequences are SNHLY and FYNNEI. Trimming removed 6 bases from V and 4 bases from J, with 15 bases in between. The CDR3 totals 14 residues. CDR3: CASRSQASRYGYTF. Written as DNA, the CDR3 is TGTGCCAGCAGGAGCCAGGCATCTCGCTATGGCTACACCTTC. The variable domain in full, completed from reference TRBV2 and TRBJ1-2, reads EPEVTQTPSHQVTQMGQEVILRCVPISNHLYFYWYRQILGQKVEFLVSFYNNEISEKSEIFDDQFSVERPDGSNFTLKIRSTKLEDSAMYFCASRSQASRYGYTFGSGTRLTVV.

J is TRBJ2-2 and V is TRBV15; unclear D gene. The V end was cut by 2 bases, the J end by 7 bases, with 17 bases between. Germline V CDR1 and CDR2: LNHNV, YYDKDF (reference sequence). The CDR3 loop spans 16 amino acids. As DNA, the CDR3 is TGTGCCACCAGCAGATCCCTTCTTACCATCGGCGGGGAGCTGTTTTTT. Protein sequence: CATSRSLLTIGGELFF.

The V and J genes are TRBV6-2 or TRBV6-3 and TRBJ2-3; weak D call: TRBD1 (5 bases). V lost 2 bases and J lost 5, with 11 bases in between. The CDR3 loop spans 14 amino acids. Germline V gives CDR1 MNHEY, CDR2 SVGEGT. CDR3 residues: CASSYRAGIDTQYF. In DNA form, the CDR3 reads TGTGCCAGCAGTTACCGAGCAGGGATAGATACGCAGTATTTT.

The chain uses TRBV14 and TRBJ1-3; D is undetermined. V was cut by 0 bases and J by 0 bases, with 15 bases left in between. The CDR3 has 18 amino acids. CDR1 SGHDN and CDR2 FVKESK come from the germline V gene. For the CDR3, the DNA is TGTGCCAGCAGCCAAGAGCGTTTAGAAATCTTCTCTGGAAACACCATATATTTT. Residues: CASSQERLEIFSGNTIYF.